Listed below are T cell receptor beta chains from one sample, sequenced in a study of tumour-infiltrating T cells in Burkitt lymphoma. TCRdb's copy holds only in-frame clones and misses some; the assay was immunoSEQ multiplex PCR. Of some 500 clones listed, 15% to 20% are singletons. Sequencing used tumor tissue. These receptor sequences come from a human donor with Burkitt lymphoma. The CDR3 runs from the conserved cysteine through the conserved F or W. Each record gives: V gene, CDR3 length, J gene, D gene, clone size, CDR3 DNA, CDR3 protein. The D gene is left open where the match is weak. Expanded clones get a size class; other rows say once, few or many, or leave the size out.

v_call: TRBV15
cdr3_length: 15
j_call: TRBJ2-5
d_call: TRBD1
clone_size: NA
cdr3_nt: TGTGCCACCAGCTTGCCTCCCGACAGGGGAGAGACCCAGTACTTC
cdr3_aa: CATSLPPDRGETQYF

v_call: TRBV4-1
cdr3_length: 15
j_call: TRBJ1-2
d_call: NA
clone_size: NA
cdr3_nt: TGCGCCAGCAGCCAAGATCCCTGGGGTAACTATGGCTACACCTTC
cdr3_aa: CASSQDPWGNYGYTF

v_call: TRBV7-7
cdr3_length: 13
j_call: TRBJ1-4
d_call: NA
clone_size: once
cdr3_nt: TGTGCCAGCAGCTTAGAGGAAGGAGAAAAACTGTTTTTT
cdr3_aa: CASSLEEGEKLFF

v_call: TRBV4-1
cdr3_length: 15
j_call: TRBJ1-2
d_call: NA
clone_size: NA
cdr3_nt: TGCGCCAGCAGCCAAGTAAGCCAGGGGATGTGGGGCTACACCTTC
cdr3_aa: CASSQVSQGMWGYTF

v_call: TRBV19
cdr3_length: 15
j_call: TRBJ1-1
d_call: NA
clone_size: few
cdr3_nt: TGTGCCAGTAGTATCGTATATCGACGAGGGGCTGAAGCTTTCTTT
cdr3_aa: CASSIVYRRGAEAFF

v_call: TRBV10-3
cdr3_length: 15
j_call: TRBJ2-1
d_call: TRBD2
clone_size: NA
cdr3_nt: TGTGCCATCAGCCGCCCTAGCGGGGGGGCCGATGAGCAGTTCTTC
cdr3_aa: CAISRPSGGADEQFF

v_call: TRBV19
cdr3_length: 15
j_call: TRBJ1-5
d_call: NA
clone_size: NA
cdr3_nt: TGTGCCAGTAGTACTTATCATAACTCCTATCAGCCCCAGCATTTT
cdr3_aa: CASSTYHNSYQPQHF

v_call: TRBV6-6
cdr3_length: 12
j_call: TRBJ2-5
d_call: NA
clone_size: NA
cdr3_nt: TGTGCCAGCAGTTACTTGCAAGAGACCCAGTACTTC
cdr3_aa: CASSYLQETQYF

v_call: TRBV6-1
cdr3_length: 15
j_call: TRBJ1-1
d_call: TRBD1
clone_size: NA
cdr3_nt: TGTGCCAGCAGCAGACCGGGACAGGGGGGCACTGAAGCTTTCTTT
cdr3_aa: CASSRPGQGGTEAFF

v_call: TRBV6-1
cdr3_length: 15
j_call: TRBJ2-7
d_call: NA
clone_size: NA
cdr3_nt: TGTGCCAGCAGTGAAGGGCTGGACGGATCCTACGAGCAGTACTTC
cdr3_aa: CASSEGLDGSYEQYF

v_call: TRBV28
cdr3_length: 14
j_call: TRBJ2-7
d_call: TRBD2
clone_size: NA
cdr3_nt: TGTGCCAGCAGTTTAACTAGCGGGGCCTACGAGCAGTACTTC
cdr3_aa: CASSLTSGAYEQYF

v_call: TRBV28
cdr3_length: 15
j_call: TRBJ2-3
d_call: TRBD2
clone_size: few
cdr3_nt: TGTGCCAGCAGTTTCAGGCGGGAGGGTTCAGATACGCAGTATTTT
cdr3_aa: CASSFRREGSDTQYF

v_call: TRBV7-8
cdr3_length: 13
j_call: TRBJ2-3
d_call: NA
clone_size: NA
cdr3_nt: TGTGCCAGCAGCAGACTCCCTTCAGATACGCAGTATTTT
cdr3_aa: CASSRLPSDTQYF

v_call: TRBV4-1
cdr3_length: 16
j_call: TRBJ2-3
d_call: NA
clone_size: few
cdr3_nt: TGCGCCAGCAGCCAAGGGTTAAGGATTCCGACAGATACGCAGTATTTT
cdr3_aa: CASSQGLRIPTDTQYF

v_call: TRBV19
cdr3_length: 14
j_call: TRBJ1-1
d_call: NA
clone_size: NA
cdr3_nt: TGTGCCAGTACCTCTTGGGGCGGAAACACTGAAGCTTTCTTT
cdr3_aa: CASTSWGGNTEAFF

v_call: TRBV6-1
cdr3_length: 12
j_call: TRBJ1-2
d_call: NA
clone_size: few
cdr3_nt: TGTGCCAGCAGTGAACTAAGTTATGGCTACACCTTC
cdr3_aa: CASSELSYGYTF

v_call: TRBV10-3
cdr3_length: 17
j_call: TRBJ2-3
d_call: TRBD2
clone_size: few
cdr3_nt: TGTGCCATCAGTGGTAATAGCGGGGGGGCCGGGACAGATACGCAGTATTTT
cdr3_aa: CAISGNSGGAGTDTQYF

v_call: TRBV7-7
cdr3_length: 13
j_call: TRBJ1-1
d_call: NA
clone_size: NA
cdr3_nt: TGTGCTAGCAGCTTAGAGCGGAACACTGAAGCTTTCTTT
cdr3_aa: CASSLERNTEAFF

v_call: TRBV19
cdr3_length: 16
j_call: TRBJ2-1
d_call: NA
clone_size: few
cdr3_nt: TGTGCCAGTAGGTACTCATCAGGGGACCCTTACAATGAGCAGTTCTTC
cdr3_aa: CASRYSSGDPYNEQFF

v_call: TRBV27
cdr3_length: 14
j_call: TRBJ2-2
d_call: NA
clone_size: NA
cdr3_nt: TGTGCCAGCAGTTCCTCCTCTAGGCTAGGGGAGCTGTTTTTT
cdr3_aa: CASSSSSRLGELFF

v_call: TRBV6-6
cdr3_length: 15
j_call: TRBJ1-5
d_call: TRBD1
clone_size: few
cdr3_nt: TGTGCCAGCAGTACAACAGGGGGAAAGAATCAGCCCCAGCATTTT
cdr3_aa: CASSTTGGKNQPQHF

v_call: TRBV6-1
cdr3_length: 14
j_call: TRBJ2-7
d_call: TRBD2
clone_size: few
cdr3_nt: TGTGCCAGCAGTGAATCGGGGGGGCTCTACGAGCAGTACTTC
cdr3_aa: CASSESGGLYEQYF

v_call: TRBV4-2
cdr3_length: 16
j_call: TRBJ2-3
d_call: NA
clone_size: NA
cdr3_nt: TGTGCCAGCAGCCAAGCTGGAGTCGGGGGACCAGATACGCAGTATTTT
cdr3_aa: CASSQAGVGGPDTQYF

v_call: TRBV6-1
cdr3_length: 16
j_call: TRBJ2-7
d_call: TRBD2
clone_size: NA
cdr3_nt: TGTGCCAGCACTGAAGATCCTAGCGGGGTCCAATACGAGCAGTACTTC
cdr3_aa: CASTEDPSGVQYEQYF

v_call: TRBV28
cdr3_length: 14
j_call: TRBJ2-7
d_call: TRBD2
clone_size: few
cdr3_nt: TGTGCCAGCAGTTTAACTAGCGGGGGCTACGAGCAGTACTTC
cdr3_aa: CASSLTSGGYEQYF

v_call: TRBV15
cdr3_length: 15
j_call: TRBJ2-2
d_call: NA
clone_size: NA
cdr3_nt: TGTGCCACCAGCAGAGATATGGAGAACACCGGGGAGCTGTTTTTT
cdr3_aa: CATSRDMENTGELFF

v_call: TRBV21-1
cdr3_length: 18
j_call: TRBJ2-5
d_call: NA
clone_size: NA
cdr3_nt: TGTGCCAGCAGCAAAGCTTATCGACAGGGGGGGAACCAAGAGACCCAGTACTTC
cdr3_aa: CASSKAYRQGGNQETQYF

v_call: TRBV5-1
cdr3_length: 16
j_call: TRBJ1-1
d_call: NA
clone_size: few
cdr3_nt: TGCGCCAGCGCATCGGGGGGGGATGGCGCGGACACTGAAGCTTTCTTT
cdr3_aa: CASASGGDGADTEAFF

v_call: TRBV29-1
cdr3_length: 13
j_call: TRBJ2-2
d_call: NA
clone_size: NA
cdr3_nt: TGCAGCGTTAACGGGGGCGGGACCGGGGAGCTGTTTTTT
cdr3_aa: CSVNGGGTGELFF